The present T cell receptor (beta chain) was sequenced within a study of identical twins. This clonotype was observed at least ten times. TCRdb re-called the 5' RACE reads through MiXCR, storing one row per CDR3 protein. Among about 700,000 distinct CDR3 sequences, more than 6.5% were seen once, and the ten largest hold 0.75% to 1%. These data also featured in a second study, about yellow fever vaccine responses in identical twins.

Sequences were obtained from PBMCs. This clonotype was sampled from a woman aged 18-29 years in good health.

CDR3 coding DNA: TGCGCCAGCAGCCAAGGGGCACGTCCGCGGGACACCGGGGAGCTGTTTTTT. It specifies CASSQGARPRDTGELFF. This sequence joins TRBV4-3 and TRBJ2-2; maybe TRBD2 (5 bases). This CDR3 region has 17 residues. The V gene lost 1 base and the J gene lost 3 bases, with 15 bases spanning the gap. The germline V gene has CDR1 LGHNA and CDR2 YSLEER.